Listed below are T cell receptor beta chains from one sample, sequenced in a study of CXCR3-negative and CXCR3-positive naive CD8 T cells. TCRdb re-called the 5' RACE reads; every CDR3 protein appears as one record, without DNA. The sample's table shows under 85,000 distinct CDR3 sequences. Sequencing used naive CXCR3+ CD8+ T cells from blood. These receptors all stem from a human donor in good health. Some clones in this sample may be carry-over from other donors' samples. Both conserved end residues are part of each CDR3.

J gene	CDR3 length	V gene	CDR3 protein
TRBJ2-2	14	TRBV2	CATTETGDTGELFF
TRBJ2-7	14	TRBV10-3	CAISESGDTYEQYF
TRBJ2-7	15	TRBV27	CASSNTGWESYEQYF
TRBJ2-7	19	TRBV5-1	CASSHQTWGYGGSNDEQYF
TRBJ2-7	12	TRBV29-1	CSVEGGRHEQYF
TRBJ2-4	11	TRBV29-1	CSGIWLNIQYF
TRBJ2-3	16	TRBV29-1	CSVPLGDRTHTDTQYF
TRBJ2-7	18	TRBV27	CASSLFRPGQRSSYEQYF
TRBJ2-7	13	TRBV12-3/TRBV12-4	CASSLQGAWEQYF
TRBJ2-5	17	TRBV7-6	CASSLVPGQGGQETQYF
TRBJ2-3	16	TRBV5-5	CASSWPGQVGTDTQYF
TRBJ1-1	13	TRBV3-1	CASSQAANTEAFF
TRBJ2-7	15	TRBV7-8	CASSRRQDGFYEQYF
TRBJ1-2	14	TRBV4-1	CASSQGGGSYGYTF
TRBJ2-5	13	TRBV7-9	CASSLDLEETQYF
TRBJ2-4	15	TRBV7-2	CASSLVRGSKNIQYF
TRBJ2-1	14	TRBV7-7	CASSLGTGGHEQFF
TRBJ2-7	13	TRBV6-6	CASSSGLHYEQYF
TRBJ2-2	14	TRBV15	CATSYRTGTGELFF
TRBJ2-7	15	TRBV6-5	CASSYEQGNSYEQYF
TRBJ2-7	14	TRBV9	CASSVGGTPYAQYF
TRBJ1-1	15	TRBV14	CASSGGISRDTEAFF
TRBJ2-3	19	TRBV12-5	CASGLSSGGDVPSTDTQYF
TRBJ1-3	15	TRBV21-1	CASSKAEPAGNTIYF
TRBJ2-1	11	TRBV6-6	CASSYSNEQFF
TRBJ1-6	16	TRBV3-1	CASSQVTQLSNSPLHF
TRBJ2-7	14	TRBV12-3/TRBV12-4	CASSSLQGSYEQYF
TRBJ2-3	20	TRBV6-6	CASRSTTWAGTGERADTQYF
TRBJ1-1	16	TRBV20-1	CSARDRILSRNTEAFF
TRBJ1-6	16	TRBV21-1	CASSKRVQGYNSPLHF
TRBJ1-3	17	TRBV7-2	CASSSSSNFFSGNTIYF
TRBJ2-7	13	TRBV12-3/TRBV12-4	CASSRGSSYEQYF
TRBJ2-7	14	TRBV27	CASISGGPRGEQYF
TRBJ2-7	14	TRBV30	CAWDTSGSSYEQYF
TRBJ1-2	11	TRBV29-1	CSVEEDSGYTF
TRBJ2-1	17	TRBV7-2	CASSLVVGATSYNEQFF
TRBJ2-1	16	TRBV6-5	CASSLPGGGSYNEQFF
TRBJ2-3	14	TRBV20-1	CSARLGADTDTQYF
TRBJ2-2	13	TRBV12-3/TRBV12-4	CASSRQGGGELFF